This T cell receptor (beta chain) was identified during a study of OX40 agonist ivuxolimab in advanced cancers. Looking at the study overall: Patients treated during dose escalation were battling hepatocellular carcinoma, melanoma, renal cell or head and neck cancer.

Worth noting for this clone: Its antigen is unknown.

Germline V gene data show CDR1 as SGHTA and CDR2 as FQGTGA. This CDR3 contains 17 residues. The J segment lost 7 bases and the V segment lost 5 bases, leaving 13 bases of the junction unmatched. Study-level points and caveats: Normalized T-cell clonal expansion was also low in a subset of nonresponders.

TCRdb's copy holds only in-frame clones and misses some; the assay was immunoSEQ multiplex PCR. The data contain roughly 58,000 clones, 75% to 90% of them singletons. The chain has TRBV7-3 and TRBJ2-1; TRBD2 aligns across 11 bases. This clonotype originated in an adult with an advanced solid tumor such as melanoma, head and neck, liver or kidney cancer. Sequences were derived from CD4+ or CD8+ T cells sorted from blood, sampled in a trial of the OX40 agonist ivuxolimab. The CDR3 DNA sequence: TGTGCCAGCAGCCCGAACCCGCTAGCGGGGGGAGGGAATGAGCAGTTCTTC. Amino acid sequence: CASSPNPLAGGGNEQFF.